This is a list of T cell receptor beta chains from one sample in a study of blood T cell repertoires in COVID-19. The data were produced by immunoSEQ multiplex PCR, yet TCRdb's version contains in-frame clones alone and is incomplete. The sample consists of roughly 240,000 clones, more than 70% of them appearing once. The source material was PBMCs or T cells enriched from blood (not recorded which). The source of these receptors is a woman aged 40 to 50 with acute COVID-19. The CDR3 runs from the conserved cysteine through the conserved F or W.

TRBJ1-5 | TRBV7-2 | CASSLIPGQFNQPQHF
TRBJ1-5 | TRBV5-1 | CASSTLGGNQPQHF
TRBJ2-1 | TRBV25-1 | CASGVGIPNEQFF
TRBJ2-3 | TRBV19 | CASSMSSATDTQYF
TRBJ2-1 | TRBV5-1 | CASSFPSGRASSYNEQFF
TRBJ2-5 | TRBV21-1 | CASSKASYRVETQYF
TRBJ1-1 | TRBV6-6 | CASSPGGGRNTEAFF
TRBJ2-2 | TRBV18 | CASSPLGPPRAGELFF
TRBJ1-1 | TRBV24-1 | CATSDSRTGIGRAGYTEAFF
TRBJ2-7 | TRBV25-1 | CASSGADREFYEQYF
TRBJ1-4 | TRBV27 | CASSPQVGGNEKLFF
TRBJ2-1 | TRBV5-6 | CASNPGTSGRHNEQFF
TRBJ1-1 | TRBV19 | CASSLHPGQGNTEAFF
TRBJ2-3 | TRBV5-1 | CASTETTVTDTQYF
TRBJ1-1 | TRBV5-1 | CASSLTRVRLNTEAFF
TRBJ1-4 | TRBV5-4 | CASSLGGALGDEKLFF
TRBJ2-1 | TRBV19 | CASSGSGLAVSYNEQFF
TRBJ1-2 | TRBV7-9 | CASSLEGDRSNYGYTF
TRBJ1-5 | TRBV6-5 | CASSTVGPSYQPQHF
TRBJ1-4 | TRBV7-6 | CASSLGATGGAEKLFF
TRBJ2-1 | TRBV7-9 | CASSLRPGQGGGQQFF
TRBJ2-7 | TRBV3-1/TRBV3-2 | CASSQDIGSQYF
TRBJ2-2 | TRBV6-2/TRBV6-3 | CASSEDRVRTGELFF
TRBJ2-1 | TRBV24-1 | CATSGRVGNEQFF
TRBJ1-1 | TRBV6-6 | CASSPGQGRVLRNTEAFF
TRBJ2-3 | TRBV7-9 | CASSLVPGLAFPDTQYF
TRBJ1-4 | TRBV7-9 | CASSLATGYEKLFF
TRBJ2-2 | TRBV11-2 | CASSLVNSPNTGELFF
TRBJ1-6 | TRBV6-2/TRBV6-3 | CASSFDRGGYLHF
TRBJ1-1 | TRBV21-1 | CASPPGHTAFFNTEAFF
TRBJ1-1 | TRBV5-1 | CASSLDGRDTEAFF
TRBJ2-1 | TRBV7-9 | CASSFSGTNNEQFF
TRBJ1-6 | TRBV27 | CASSLNAQINSPLHF
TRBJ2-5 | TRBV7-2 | CASSSQGQGQETQYF
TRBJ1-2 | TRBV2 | CATGGKEGYTF
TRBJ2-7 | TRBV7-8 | CASSLEGAPLSYEQYF
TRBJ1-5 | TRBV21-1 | CASSFRDRLYQPQHF
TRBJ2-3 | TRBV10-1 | CASSTGGTDTQYF
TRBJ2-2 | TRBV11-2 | CASSLAGGNTGELFF
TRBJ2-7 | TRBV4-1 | CASSQFPGSPSYEQYF
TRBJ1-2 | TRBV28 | CASSDPVTVNYGYTF
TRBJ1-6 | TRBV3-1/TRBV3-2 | CASSQAGTRDNSPLHF
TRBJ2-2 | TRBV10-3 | CAISVRTSGGLNTGELFF
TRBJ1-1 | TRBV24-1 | CATSDFWPMNTEAFF
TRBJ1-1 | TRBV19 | CASSIDNARANLGTEAFF
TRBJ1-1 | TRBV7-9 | CASSRDKGGSTEAFF
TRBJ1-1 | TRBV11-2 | CASENSRWTGAQMNTEAFF
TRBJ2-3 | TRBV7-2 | CASTPGLVTDTQYF
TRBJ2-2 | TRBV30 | CAWSVQRSGELFF
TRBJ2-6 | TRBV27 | CATGMRQSGANVLTF
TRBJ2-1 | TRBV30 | CAWSGSLRSYNEQFF
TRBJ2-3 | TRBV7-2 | CASSLRTGPDTQYF
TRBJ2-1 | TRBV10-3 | CAIRNGRAGDYNEQFF